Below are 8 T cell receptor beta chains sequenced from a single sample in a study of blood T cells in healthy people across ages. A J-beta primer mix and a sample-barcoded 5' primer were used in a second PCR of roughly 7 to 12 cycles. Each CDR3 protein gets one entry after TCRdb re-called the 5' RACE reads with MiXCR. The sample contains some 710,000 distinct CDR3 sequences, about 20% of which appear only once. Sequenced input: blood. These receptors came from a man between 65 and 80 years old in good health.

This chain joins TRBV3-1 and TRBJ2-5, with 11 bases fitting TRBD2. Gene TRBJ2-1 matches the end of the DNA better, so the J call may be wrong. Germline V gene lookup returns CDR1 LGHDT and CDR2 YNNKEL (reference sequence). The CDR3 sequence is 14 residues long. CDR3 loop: CASRSLAGGNEQFF. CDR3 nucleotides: TGTGCCAGCAGGTCCCTAGCGGGGGGCAATGAGCAGTTCTTC.

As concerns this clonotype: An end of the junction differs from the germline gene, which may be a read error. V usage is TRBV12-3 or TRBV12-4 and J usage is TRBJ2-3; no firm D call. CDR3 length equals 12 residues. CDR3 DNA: TGTGCCAGCAGTCTCAGCACAGATGCGCAGTATTTT. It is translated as CASSLSTDAQYF.

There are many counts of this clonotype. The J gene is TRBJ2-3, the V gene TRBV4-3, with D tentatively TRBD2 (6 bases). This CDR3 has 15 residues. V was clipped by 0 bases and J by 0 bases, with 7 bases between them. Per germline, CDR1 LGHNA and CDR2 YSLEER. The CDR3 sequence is CASSQDGTSTDTQYF. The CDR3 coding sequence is TGCGCCAGCAGCCAAGATGGGACTAGCACAGATACGCAGTATTTT.

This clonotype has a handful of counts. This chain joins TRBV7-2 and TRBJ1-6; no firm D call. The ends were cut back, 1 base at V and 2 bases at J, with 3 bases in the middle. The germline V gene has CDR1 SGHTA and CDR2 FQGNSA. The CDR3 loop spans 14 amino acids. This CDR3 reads CASSLDAYNSPLHF. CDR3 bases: TGTGCCAGCAGCTTAGATGCCTATAATTCACCCCTCCACTTT.

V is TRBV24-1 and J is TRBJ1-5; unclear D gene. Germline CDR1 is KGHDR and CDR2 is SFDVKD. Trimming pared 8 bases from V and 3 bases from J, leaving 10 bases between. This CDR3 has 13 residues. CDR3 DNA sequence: TGTGCCACCACGGCCGGGTTCAATCAGCCCCAGCATTTT. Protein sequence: CATTAGFNQPQHF.

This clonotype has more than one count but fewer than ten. The CDR3 nucleotides read TGTGCCAGCAGTTTCCTCGGGCCTCATAATTCACCCCTCCACTTT. Translated, it gives CASSFLGPHNSPLHF. The chain combines TRBV25-1 with TRBJ1-6; unclear D gene. The V gene lost 5 bases and the J gene lost 5 bases, with 13 bases spanning the gap. The CDR3 runs 15 residues. Germline assignment: CDR1 MGHDK and CDR2 SYGVNS.

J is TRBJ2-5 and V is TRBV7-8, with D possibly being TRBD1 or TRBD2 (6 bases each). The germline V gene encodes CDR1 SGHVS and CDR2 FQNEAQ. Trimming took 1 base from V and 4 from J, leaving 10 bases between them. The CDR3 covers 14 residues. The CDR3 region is CASSLEGGAETQYF. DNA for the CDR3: TGTGCCAGCAGCTTAGAGGGGGGAGCAGAGACCCAGTACTTC.

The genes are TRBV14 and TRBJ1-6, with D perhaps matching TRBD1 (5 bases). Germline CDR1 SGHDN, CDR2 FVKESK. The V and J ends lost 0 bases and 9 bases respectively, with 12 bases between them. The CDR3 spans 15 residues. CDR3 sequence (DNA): TGTGCCAGCAGCCAAGATCGGGGGTTTGGTTCACCCCTCCACTTT. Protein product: CASSQDRGFGSPLHF.